What follows are 15 T cell receptor beta chains derived from one specimen sequenced in a study of T cell clonotyping in hematopoietic cell transplantation. The assay was immunoSEQ multiplex PCR, and TCRdb's table has in-frame clones only and misses some. The sample holds roughly 12,000 clones, under 55% seen once. Sample: peripheral blood mononuclear cells. The receptor set was obtained from a man aged 50-59 years in good health. Some clones in this sample may be carry-over from other donors' samples.

CDR3 bases: TGTGCCAGCGCAGCTGATATGAAGGCAGATACGCAGTATTTT. Translation: CASAADMKADTQYF. The gene calls are TRBV10-3 and TRBJ2-3, with no clear D. V shed 10 bases and J shed 4 bases, with 18 bases lying between them. The CDR3 runs to 14 residues. Germline assignment: CDR1 ENHRY and CDR2 SYGVKD.

This clone was detected a few times. Relative to the germline gene, one junction end is altered; a read error may explain this. V and J are TRBV6-5 and TRBJ1-2; no clear D. The CDR3 loop spans 11 amino acids. Germline-derived CDR1 and CDR2 are MNHEY and SVGAGI. CDR3 region: CASKGIGGYTF. The CDR3 DNA is TGTGCTAGCAAAGGGATAGGTGGCTACACCTTC.

The chain recombines TRBV7-2 with TRBJ2-1; a weak D match, TRBD2 (5 bases). CDR3 size: 13 residues. Trimming shortened V by 0 bases and J by 6 bases, and 6 bases separated the two germline ends. The V gene's germline CDR1 is SGHTA and CDR2 FQGNSA. The DNA of the CDR3 is TGTGCCAGCAGCTTAGCGGGAGCCAATGAGCAGTTCTTC. It codes for CASSLAGANEQFF.

The chain carries TRBV6-5 and TRBJ2-1; D is undetermined. V gave up 4 bases and J gave up 1 base, with 14 bases separating them. The germline CDR1 and CDR2 sequences are MNHEY and SVGAGI. This CDR3 has 16 residues. The CDR3 here is CASSSPSDGSYNEQFF. CDR3 in DNA: TGTGCCAGCAGTTCGCCTTCCGACGGGTCCTACAATGAGCAGTTCTTC.

This clone was seen only a few times. The V and J genes are TRBV19 and TRBJ1-5, with unresolved D. The CDR3 has 15 amino acids. Germline V gene data show CDR1 as LNHDA and CDR2 as SQIVND (reference sequence). V lost 0 bases to trimming and J lost 7 bases, with 13 bases between them. The CDR3 region has the DNA TGTGCCAGTAGTATAGATCAGACGGGAAGGCAGCCCCAGCATTTT. It codes for CASSIDQTGRQPQHF.

The V call is TRBV5-1, the J call TRBJ2-7; maybe TRBD2 (5 bases). The germline V and J ends were trimmed by 1 base and 2 bases, with 13 bases remaining between them. This CDR3 is built from 15 residues. Germline values: CDR1 SGHRS, CDR2 YFSETQ. The CDR3 sequence is CASSLTGSLTYEQYF. CDR3 bases: TGCGCCAGCAGCTTGACTGGGAGTCTGACCTACGAGCAGTACTTC.

V gene TRBV30 combines with J gene TRBJ1-6; D is perhaps TRBD1 (6 bases). Germline V gene lookup returns CDR1 GTSNPN and CDR2 SVGIG (reference sequence). The V gene lost 1 base and the J gene lost 7 bases, with 8 bases spanning the gap. This CDR3 is 13 amino acids long. The CDR3 sequence: CAWSGDTNSPLHF. The DNA for the CDR3 is TGTGCCTGGAGTGGGGACACCAATTCACCCCTCCACTTT.

The chain couples TRBV30 to TRBJ2-7; D not resolved. CDR1 is GTSNPN, CDR2 SVGIG, per germline (reference sequence). The CDR3 spans 14 residues. V lost 3 bases to trimming and J lost 2 bases, with 14 bases between them. CDR3 amino acids: CAWSVFRFPYEQYF. The CDR3 DNA sequence: TGTGCCTGGAGCGTATTCAGGTTTCCCTACGAGCAGTACTTC. Variable domain in full (rest from reference TRBV30 and TRBJ2-7): SQTIHQWPATLVQPVGSPLSLECTVEGTSNPNLYWYRQAAGRGLQLLFYSVGIGQISSEVPQNLSASRPQDRQFILSSKKLLLSDSGFYLCAWSVFRFPYEQYFGPGTRLTVT.

The CDR3 DNA reads TGTGCCTGGAGGGACAGTGACTCACCCCTCCACTTT. Its translation: CAWRDSDSPLHF. The V call is TRBV30, the J call TRBJ1-6, with a weak D call TRBD1 (6 bases). There are 12 residues in the CDR3. V lost 3 bases, J lost 10 bases, and 10 bases lay in between. Germline V gives CDR1 GTSNPN, CDR2 SVGIG (reference sequence).

This clone was seen a handful of times. The chain uses TRBV6-1 and TRBJ2-7; tentatively, D is TRBD2 (6 bases). Germline-derived CDR1 and CDR2 are MNHNS and SASEGT. Trimming pared 2 bases from V and 5 bases from J, leaving 13 bases between. CDR3 length equals 14 residues. The CDR3 reads CASSEKEGGHEQYF. The CDR3 nucleotides are TGTGCCAGCAGTGAAAAGGAGGGCGGCCACGAGCAGTACTTC.

Only a few counts were recorded for this clone. The rearrangement links TRBV19 to TRBJ2-1; D could derive from TRBD1 or TRBD2 (6 bases each). Germline V gene data show CDR1 as LNHDA and CDR2 as SQIVND (reference sequence). The CDR3 length is 15 residues. Trimming stripped 3 bases from V and 5 bases from J, with 14 bases between. The DNA for the CDR3 is TGTGCCAGTAGTATCAGGGGACTCGGGGACAATGAGCAGTTCTTC. Amino acid sequence: CASSIRGLGDNEQFF. The variable domain in full, with the rest retrieved from reference TRBV19 and TRBJ2-1, is DGGITQSPKYLFRKEGQNVTLSCEQNLNHDAMYWYRQDPGQGLRLIYYSQIVNDFQKGDIAEGYSVSREKKESFPLTVTSAQKNPTAFYLCASSIRGLGDNEQFFGPGTRLTVL.

The chain couples TRBV6-4 to TRBJ1-5; 9 positions agree with TRBD1. Germline V gives CDR1 MRHNA, CDR2 SNTAGT. CDR3 size: 13 residues. The CDR3 DNA is TGTCCCTACAGGGGGCGCCGGAATGAGCCCCAGCATTTT. This translates into CPYRGRRNEPQHF.

This chain uses TRBV4-3 with TRBJ2-7, with TRBD2 matching over 8 bases. V dropped 1 base and J dropped 4; count of bases not matched to a gene: 6. The V gene's germline CDR1 is LGHNA and CDR2 YSLEER. The CDR3 length is 15 residues. DNA of the CDR3: TGCGCCAGCAGCCAAGGAAGCGGGAGCGGATACGAGCAGTACTTC. Its protein is CASSQGSGSGYEQYF.

J is TRBJ2-3 and V is TRBV4-1, with D maybe TRBD1 (6 bases). V was trimmed by 3 bases and J by 5 bases, leaving 21 bases between them. Looked up from germline, CDR1 is MGHRA and CDR2 is YSYEKL. This CDR3 has 17 amino acids. CDR3 protein: CASSHRFPQGSGDTQYF. The CDR3 DNA reads TGCGCCAGCAGCCACCGATTCCCTCAGGGGTCAGGAGATACGCAGTATTTT.

This chain links TRBV29-1 with TRBJ2-5, with unresolved D. The CDR3 is made up of 11 amino acids. The V gene lost 7 bases and the J gene lost 5 bases, with 11 bases spanning the gap. Germline lookup yields CDR1 SQVTM and CDR2 ANQGSEA. The CDR3 nucleotides are TGCAGCGCCCTCCCGGCGGAGACCCAGTACTTC. It specifies CSALPAETQYF.